This T cell receptor (beta chain) was observed in a study of T-cell memory formation after mild COVID-19. This clonotype has more than one count but fewer than ten. Looked up from germline, CDR1 is LNHDA and CDR2 is SQIVND (reference sequence). Trimming removed 5 bases at V and 6 bases at J, with 27 bases between. This CDR3 spans 18 amino acids. TCRdb called the 5' RACE reads again in MiXCR, with one record for every CDR3 protein. Of approximately 250,000 distinct CDR3 sequences listed, about 16% are singletons. The receptor comes from an adult woman who had mild COVID-19 (a few samples of this study predate the infection). Cell type and time point are not known. The chain recombines TRBV19 with TRBJ2-3; perhaps TRBD2 as D (5 bases). The source material was PBMCs or a T cell subset sorted from them (not recorded which). The CDR3: CASSPGIRRRADPDTQYF. As DNA, the CDR3 is TGTGCCAGTAGTCCCGGGATCCGGAGGCGGGCAGATCCGGATACGCAGTATTTT. Supplemented by reference TRBV19 and TRBJ2-3, the full variable domain reads DGGITQSPKYLFRKEGQNVTLSCEQNLNHDAMYWYRQDPGQGLRLIYYSQIVNDFQKGDIAEGYSVSREKKESFPLTVTSAQKNPTAFYLCASSPGIRRRADPDTQYFGPGTRLTVL.